These 13 T cell receptor beta chains originate from one sample sequenced in a study of spatial heterogeneity in lung cancer. MiXCR was run by TCRdb on the 5' RACE reads, yielding one entry per CDR3 protein. The sample holds some 53,000 distinct CDR3 sequences, over 5.5% seen once. Time point defined: sample taken at primary tumor resection. In each case, whole RNA from tumor, nontumor lung or frozen PBMC was sequenced unsorted. Sample: PBMCs, taken at surgery. Receptors originate from a female donor with early-stage non-small cell lung cancer.

This clonotype was counted between two and nine times. The J gene is TRBJ2-1, the V gene TRBV20-1; no clear D gene. The V end was cut by 3 bases, the J end by 10 bases, with 13 bases between. CDR3 length: 12 amino acids. Germline CDR1 reads DFQATT; CDR2 reads SNEGSKA (reference sequence). DNA of the CDR3: TGCAGTGCTAGTCCCCCAACACGAGAGCAGTTCTTC. Translation gives CSASPPTREQFF.

There are many counts of this clonotype. The chain combines TRBV5-1 with TRBJ2-3, with 7 nucleotides matching TRBD1. The CDR3 totals 16 residues. The V gene's germline CDR1 is SGHRS and CDR2 YFSETQ. V trimming: 4 bases; J trimming: 3 bases; junction bases outside the gene matches: 11. This CDR3 is CASSNRQGGGTDTQYF. In DNA form, the CDR3 reads TGCGCCAGCAGCAATCGACAGGGCGGTGGAACAGATACGCAGTATTTT.

The V call is TRBV20-1, the J call TRBJ2-2; 7 bases match TRBD1. Germline V gives CDR1 DFQATT, CDR2 SNEGSKA (reference sequence). Losses at the gene ends were 6 bases for V and 3 bases for J; bases not matched to a gene: 10. The CDR3 has 15 amino acids. CDR3 loop: CSAPGTVPYTGELFF. CDR3 DNA sequence: TGCAGTGCACCCGGGACAGTGCCCTACACCGGGGAGCTGTTTTTT.

At least ten counts were recorded for this clonotype. This chain uses TRBV20-1 with TRBJ2-3, with TRBD2 identical over 10 bases. Losses at the gene ends were 5 bases for V and 2 bases for J; bases not matched to a gene: 10. The CDR3 runs to 16 residues. Germline V gives CDR1 DFQATT, CDR2 SNEGSKA (reference sequence). The CDR3 DNA is TGCAGTGCTTACTCACTAGCGGGGTTACTCACAGATACGCAGTATTTT. Its protein is CSAYSLAGLLTDTQYF.

The gene calls are TRBV9 and TRBJ2-2, with TRBD2 matching 7 bases. Germline lookup yields CDR1 SGDLS and CDR2 YYNGEE. The CDR3 has 16 residues. The junction had 8 bases not matched to a gene; V was cut back by 4 bases and J by 2 bases. The CDR3 is CASSTSGTTNTGELFF. The CDR3 coding sequence is TGTGCCAGCAGCACATCCGGGACTACCAACACCGGGGAGCTGTTTTTT.

This clonotype appeared many times. V usage is TRBV7-9 and J usage is TRBJ2-7; D not resolved. V lost 1 base and J 4 bases, leaving 8 bases between the germline ends. Germline V lookup: CDR1 SEHNR, CDR2 FQNEAQ (reference sequence). The CDR3 has 13 amino acids. CDR3 nucleotides: TGTGCCAGCAGCTTAGGAGGCGTATACGAGCAGTACTTC. The encoded protein is CASSLGGVYEQYF. Full variable domain (missing parts from reference TRBV7-9 and TRBJ2-7): DTGVSQNPRHKITKRGQNVTFRCDPISEHNRLYWYRQTLGQGPEFLTYFQNEAQLEKSRLLSDRFSAERPKGSFSTLEIQRTEQGDSAMYLCASSLGGVYEQYFGPGTRLTVT.

This clonotype was seen only a few times. This rearrangement joins TRBV2 to TRBJ2-1; 9 bases map to TRBD1. There are 15 residues in the CDR3. V was pared by 5 bases and J by 4 bases, with 6 bases of the junction left unmatched. Germline lookup yields CDR1 SNHLY and CDR2 FYNNEI. The CDR3 DNA reads TGTGCCAGCAGTCCCGGGACAGGGCTATACAATGAGCAGTTCTTC. This codes for CASSPGTGLYNEQFF.

There are many counts of this clonotype. This chain connects TRBV29-1 to TRBJ2-7; D not certain. CDR1 SQVTM and CDR2 ANQGSEA come from the germline V gene. Trimming left V 1 base short and J 7 bases short, with 8 bases between. The CDR3 has 11 residues. The CDR3 nucleotides read TGCAGCGTTGAAGGGCCAGTAGAGCAGTACTTC. Translated, it gives CSVEGPVEQYF.

This clonotype was counted ten times or more. The chain uses TRBV5-1 and TRBJ2-1; 8 bases line up with TRBD2. J gave up 0 bases and V 3 bases, and 5 bases lay outside the gene matches. The CDR3 runs 16 residues. CDR1 and CDR2 from the germline V gene are SGHRS and YFSETQ. Written as DNA, the CDR3 is TGCGCCAGCAGCTGGACCGGGACTAGCTCCTACAATGAGCAGTTCTTC. Translated: CASSWTGTSSYNEQFF.

At least ten counts were recorded for this clonotype. The J gene is TRBJ1-2, the V gene TRBV5-1; D call uncertain. Germline V lookup: CDR1 SGHRS, CDR2 YFSETQ. The V gene lost 0 bases and the J gene lost 4 bases, with 4 bases spanning the gap. This CDR3 is 12 amino acids long. Here the CDR3 reads CASSLEAYGYTF. CDR3 DNA: TGCGCCAGCAGCTTGGAAGCCTATGGCTACACCTTC.

Ten or more counts support this clonotype. CDR3 bases: TGTGCCAGCAGCTCGGGGGTGTACCAAGAGACCCAGTACTTC. It is translated as CASSSGVYQETQYF. The chain has TRBV7-6 and TRBJ2-5; D perhaps matches TRBD2 (6 bases). This CDR3 has 14 residues. V was pared by 4 bases and J by 0 bases, with 9 bases between. Looked up from germline, CDR1 is SGHVS and CDR2 is FNYEAQ.

This clonotype was counted at least ten times. V gene TRBV2 combines with J gene TRBJ1-1; 7 positions match TRBD1. With 4 bases clipped from V and 0 bases from J, the junction kept 2 bases outside the gene matches. This CDR3 comprises 14 residues. Germline V gene lookup returns CDR1 SNHLY and CDR2 FYNNEI. DNA of the CDR3: TGTGCCAGCAGTGTGGGACAGTTGAACACTGAAGCTTTCTTT. The encoded protein is CASSVGQLNTEAFF.

This clonotype appeared many times. This sequence joins TRBV21-1 and TRBJ2-3; the table gives TRBD2 as D, unverified against the DNA. TRBV21-1 is a known pseudogene. The CDR3 consists of 15 residues. For the CDR3, the DNA is TGTGCCAGCAGCAAAGCGCCACTAGCGGGGGATACGCAGTATTTT. Translating it yields CASSKAPLAGDTQYF.